Following are 30 T cell receptor beta chains from one sample sequenced in a study of cytomegalovirus exposure and HLA in healthy donors. The repertoire was sequenced with immunoSEQ multiplex PCR; TCRdb's copy has only in-frame clones and lacks some. Of about 160,000 clones in the sample, approximately 87% were seen once. Input material: PBMCs. The receptor source for this set is a woman under 40 in good health and CMV-seronegative.

This chain links TRBV9 with TRBJ1-2, with 7 bases matching TRBD1. V lost 3 bases, J lost 14 bases, and 13 bases stayed unmatched. Germline V gene data show CDR1 as SGDLS and CDR2 as YYNGEE. CDR3 size: 13 residues. For the CDR3, the DNA is TGTGCCAGCAGCGGACAGGGTCCCGGAGGGGGAACCTTC. Protein sequence: CASSGQGPGGGTF.

This clone has a single count. This rearrangement joins TRBV19 to TRBJ2-1, with no clear D. The V and J ends lost 6 bases and 8 bases respectively, with 20 bases between them. The length of the CDR3 is 15 residues. Germline loops: CDR1 LNHDA, CDR2 SQIVND (reference sequence). This CDR3 is CASRLLNRVIDEQFF. CDR3 coding DNA: TGTGCCAGTAGACTACTCAATCGAGTTATCGATGAGCAGTTCTTC.

The rearrangement uses TRBV7-2 and TRBJ2-7; 10 positions agree with TRBD1. This CDR3 is 14 amino acids long. Germline-derived CDR1 and CDR2 are SGHTA and FQGNSA. V trimming: 4 bases; J trimming: 6 bases; junction bases outside the gene matches: 6. In DNA form, the CDR3 reads TGTGCCAGCAGCTCCCTAGGACAGGGGGGCGAGCAGTACTTC. The encoded protein is CASSSLGQGGEQYF.

The chain employs TRBV7-2 and TRBJ2-3; perhaps TRBD2 as D (6 bases). Per germline, CDR1 SGHTA and CDR2 FQGNSA. This CDR3 contains 15 residues. V lost 5 bases to trimming and J lost 5 bases, with 17 bases between them. CDR3 in DNA: TGTGCCAGCAGCCCCGCGGGGCAGAGTCGAGATACGCAGTATTTT. Translated, it gives CASSPAGQSRDTQYF.

V gene TRBV5-6 combines with J gene TRBJ1-2; TRBD1 aligns across 7 bases. Germline assignment: CDR1 SGHDT and CDR2 YYEEEE. The trim removed 4 bases at V and 8 bases at J, leaving 11 bases unmatched. The CDR3 totals 14 residues. The CDR3 protein is CASSRKDRAGGYTF. The CDR3 DNA reads TGTGCCAGCAGCCGGAAAGACAGGGCCGGCGGCTACACCTTC.

The chain combines TRBV15 with TRBJ2-7; D unresolved. This CDR3 region has 13 residues. Germline V gene lookup returns CDR1 LNHNV and CDR2 YYDKDF (reference sequence). With 2 bases removed from V and 4 bases from J, the gap between germline ends came to 9 bases. CDR3 region: CATSRRPDYEQYF. As DNA, the CDR3 is TGTGCCACCAGCAGAAGACCGGATTACGAGCAGTACTTC. Full variable domain (rest looked up from reference TRBV15 and TRBJ2-7): DAMVIQNPRYQVTQFGKPVTLSCSQTLNHNVMYWYQQKSSQAPKLLFHYYDKDFNNEADTPDNFQSRRPNTSFCFLDIRSPGLGDTAMYLCATSRRPDYEQYFGPGTRLTVT.

The chain is built from TRBV9 and TRBJ1-1; 8 bases are a match to TRBD1. J lost 7 bases, V lost 0 bases, and 5 bases had no gene match. This CDR3 is built from 14 residues. Germline lookup yields CDR1 SGDLS and CDR2 YYNGEE. CDR3 amino acids: CASSVDGTGREAFF. Written as DNA, the CDR3 is TGTGCCAGCAGCGTAGATGGGACAGGACGTGAAGCTTTCTTT. Supplemented by reference TRBV9 and TRBJ1-1, the full variable domain reads DSGVTQTPKHLITATGQRVTLRCSPRSGDLSVYWYQQSLDQGLQFLIQYYNGEERAKGNILERFSAQQFPDLHSELNLSSLELGDSALYFCASSVDGTGREAFFGQGTRLTVV.

The chain has TRBV5-1 and TRBJ2-3; D is possibly TRBD1 (6 bases). V was shortened by 8 bases and J by 1 base, with 11 bases between the two germline ends. The CDR3 loop spans 13 amino acids. CDR1 and CDR2 (germline): SGHRS, YFSETQ. The CDR3 DNA reads as TGCGCCAGTTGGGACATCGGCACAGATACGCAGTATTTT. Its protein is CASWDIGTDTQYF.

V gene TRBV19 combines with J gene TRBJ2-5, with TRBD1 matching over 11 bases. The CDR3 spans 16 residues. Germline V CDR1 and CDR2: LNHDA, SQIVND (reference sequence). V gave up 3 bases and J gave up 4 bases; unmatched junction bases: 7. As DNA, the CDR3 is TGTGCCAGTAGTATCCGGGGACAGGGGGTAGGAGAGACCCAGTACTTC. Residues: CASSIRGQGVGETQYF. Variable domain in full (rest from reference TRBV19 and TRBJ2-5): DGGITQSPKYLFRKEGQNVTLSCEQNLNHDAMYWYRQDPGQGLRLIYYSQIVNDFQKGDIAEGYSVSREKKESFPLTVTSAQKNPTAFYLCASSIRGQGVGETQYFGPGTRLLVL.

The genes are TRBV15 and TRBJ2-2, with 9 bases that match TRBD2. CDR1 is LNHNV and CDR2 is YYDKDF in the germline V gene (reference sequence). The V and J ends lost 1 base and 1 base, in that order; junction bases with no gene match: 4. The CDR3 extends over 17 amino acids. The CDR3 sequence is CATSRGLAGLNTGELFF. As DNA, the CDR3 is TGTGCCACCAGCAGAGGGCTAGCGGGGCTGAACACCGGGGAGCTGTTTTTT.

This clone was detected only once. The DNA of the CDR3 is TGTGCCAGCAGTTTGGGAGATACGCAGTATTTT. It specifies CASSLGDTQYF. The chain couples TRBV28 to TRBJ2-3; D is unresolved. CDR3 length equals 11 residues. The germline V gene encodes CDR1 MDHEN and CDR2 SYDVKM. V was clipped by 3 bases and J by 5 bases, with 3 bases between them.

The table lists this clone with a few counts. This chain connects TRBV6-1 to TRBJ2-7; D gene unclear. The V gene's germline CDR1 is MNHNS and CDR2 SASEGT. V was shortened by 4 bases and J by 3 bases, with 16 bases between the two germline ends. This CDR3 comprises 15 residues. CDR3 in amino acids: CASSVSESEDYEQYF. In nucleotides, the CDR3 is TGTGCCAGCAGTGTGAGCGAGTCTGAGGACTACGAGCAGTACTTC.

This chain joins TRBV4-1 and TRBJ1-4; D unclear. Trimming left V 0 bases short and J 4 bases short, with 6 bases between. The CDR3 is made up of 14 amino acids. Germline V gene sequence: CDR1 MGHRA, CDR2 YSYEKL. For the CDR3, the DNA is TGCGCCAGCAGCCAAGACAGGTTTAATGAAAAACTGTTTTTT. Protein: CASSQDRFNEKLFF.

Here the CDR3 reads CASGPGRGTGELFF. As DNA, the CDR3 is TGTGCCAGCGGGCCGGGGCGCGGAACCGGGGAGCTGTTTTTT. V is TRBV27 and J is TRBJ2-2; D is tentatively TRBD1 or TRBD2 (5 bases each). The CDR3 spans 14 residues. Germline assignment: CDR1 MNHEY and CDR2 SMNVEV (reference sequence). V was cut by 8 bases and J by 5 bases, with 15 bases left in between.

This clone was picked up a small number of times. For the CDR3, the DNA is TGCAGCGTAGTTTGGGGTTTTAACTATGGCTACACCTTC. Protein sequence: CSVVWGFNYGYTF. The chain employs TRBV29-1 and TRBJ1-2; D remains ambiguous. CDR3 length equals 13 residues. CDR1 SQVTM and CDR2 ANQGSEA come from the germline V gene. The V gene lost 6 bases and the J gene lost 1 base, with 12 bases spanning the gap. The whole variable domain, remainder taken from reference TRBV29-1 and TRBJ1-2, is SAVISQKPSRDICQRGTSLTIQCQVDSQVTMMFWYRQQPGQSLTLIATANQGSEATYESGFVIDKFPISRPNLTFSTLTVSNMSPEDSSIYLCSVVWGFNYGYTFGSGTRLTVV.

This clone was recorded only once. The chain uses TRBV6-5 and TRBJ2-3; 9 nucleotides line up with TRBD1. Germline V gene lookup returns CDR1 MNHEY and CDR2 SVGAGI. V was pared by 9 bases and J by 3 bases, with 4 bases of the junction left unmatched. The CDR3 is 13 amino acids. The CDR3 DNA follows: TGTGCCAGTGGGACAGGGTCAACAGATACGCAGTATTTT. Translation gives CASGTGSTDTQYF.

The chain recombines TRBV6-1 with TRBJ2-7; D ambiguous. Germline-derived CDR1 and CDR2 are MNHNS and SASEGT. This CDR3 has 12 amino acids. Trimming stripped 0 bases from V and 5 bases from J, with 5 bases between. The CDR3 DNA sequence: TGTGCCAGCAGTGAAGCGAGCAACGAGCAGTACTTC. Translated: CASSEASNEQYF.

V gene TRBV5-1 combines with J gene TRBJ2-5, with D possibly TRBD2 on 5 matching bases. With 0 bases removed from V and 5 bases from J, the gap between germline ends came to 8 bases. Germline V gene sequence: CDR1 SGHRS, CDR2 YFSETQ. This CDR3 is built from 13 residues. CDR3: CASSLASPETQYF. The CDR3 coding sequence is TGCGCCAGCAGCTTGGCTAGCCCGGAGACCCAGTACTTC.

The chain employs TRBV4-3 and TRBJ1-2; TRBD1 matches at 9 bases. Germline lookup yields CDR1 LGHNA and CDR2 YSLEER. V lost 0 bases, J lost 8 bases, and 4 bases stayed unmatched. The CDR3 has 14 residues. The CDR3 DNA is TGCGCCAGCAGCCAAGAAACAGGGGGCAGGGGCTACACCTTC. Residues: CASSQETGGRGYTF.

The gene calls are TRBV5-1 and TRBJ2-7; a weak D match, TRBD2 (7 bases). Deletions cut 2 bases from V and 8 bases from J, with 20 bases between. Looked up from germline, CDR1 is SGHRS and CDR2 is YFSETQ. The CDR3 runs to 15 residues. Here the CDR3 reads CASSLGGATTRQQYF. The CDR3 DNA sequence: TGCGCCAGCAGCTTAGGGGGGGCCACCACGCGCCAGCAGTACTTC.

This chain uses TRBV5-6 with TRBJ1-5; TRBD1 matches 10 bases. The CDR3 has 16 amino acids. The germline V gene has CDR1 SGHDT and CDR2 YYEEEE. V lost 1 base, J lost 3 bases, and 4 bases stayed unmatched. CDR3 sequence: CASSLLTGGLNQPQHF. The CDR3 DNA is TGTGCCAGCAGCTTGCTGACAGGGGGCCTCAATCAGCCCCAGCATTTT.

The chain joins TRBV7-3 to TRBJ1-1; D is uncertain. Germline lookup yields CDR1 SGHTA and CDR2 FQGTGA. The CDR3 consists of 15 residues. Trimming pared 1 base from V and 4 bases from J, leaving 13 bases between. CDR3 nucleotide sequence: TGTGCCAGCAGCTTAAGTCCAGGACGGGGCACTGAAGCTTTCTTT. It translates to CASSLSPGRGTEAFF.

The chain is built from TRBV7-9 and TRBJ2-3; D gene uncertain. The CDR3 has 14 residues. CDR1 and CDR2 (germline): SEHNR, FQNEAQ (reference sequence). Between the trimmed V and J ends, which lost 2 bases and 4 bases, there was a span of 10 bases. The CDR3 is CASSLSGNADTQYF. The DNA for the CDR3 is TGTGCCAGCAGCTTATCTGGGAACGCAGATACGCAGTATTTT.

The sample holds a few counts of this clone. The chain uses TRBV19 and TRBJ2-7; D remains ambiguous. V lost 3 bases to trimming and J lost 2 bases, with 11 bases between them. This CDR3 has 14 amino acids. Germline CDR1 is LNHDA and CDR2 is SQIVND (reference sequence). The DNA of the CDR3 is TGTGCCAGTAGTATCAGCTCGTCCACCTACGAGCAGTACTTC. Its translation: CASSISSSTYEQYF.

V is TRBV7-9 and J is TRBJ2-2; possibly TRBD2 for D (6 bases). This CDR3 spans 14 amino acids. Trimming took 1 base from V and 6 from J, leaving 9 bases between them. In germline, CDR1 is SEHNR, CDR2 FQNEAQ (reference sequence). The CDR3 loop is CASSLGGGAGELFF. In DNA, the CDR3 is TGTGCCAGCAGCTTAGGCGGCGGGGCCGGGGAGCTGTTTTTT. Full variable domain (outside the CDR3, taken from reference TRBV7-9 and TRBJ2-2): DTGVSQNPRHKITKRGQNVTFRCDPISEHNRLYWYRQTLGQGPEFLTYFQNEAQLEKSRLLSDRFSAERPKGSFSTLEIQRTEQGDSAMYLCASSLGGGAGELFFGEGSRLTVL.

The chain employs TRBV15 and TRBJ2-1; D is unresolved. The V gene's germline CDR1 is LNHNV and CDR2 YYDKDF (reference sequence). This CDR3 comprises 18 residues. The V end lost 0 bases, the J end lost 1 base, and 16 bases lay between the germline ends. CDR3 loop: CATSREPQTWRSYNEQFF. CDR3 DNA: TGTGCCACCAGCAGAGAGCCCCAAACGTGGCGGTCCTACAATGAGCAGTTCTTC. The full variable domain, its missing parts supplied by reference TRBV15 and TRBJ2-1, is DAMVIQNPRYQVTQFGKPVTLSCSQTLNHNVMYWYQQKSSQAPKLLFHYYDKDFNNEADTPDNFQSRRPNTSFCFLDIRSPGLGDTAMYLCATSREPQTWRSYNEQFFGPGTRLTVL.

The V call is TRBV28, the J call TRBJ2-3; the D gene is possibly TRBD2 (6 bases). Per germline, CDR1 MDHEN and CDR2 SYDVKM. V lost 7 bases and J lost 9, with 20 bases in between. The length of the CDR3 is 14 residues. CDR3 bases: TGTGCCAGCAACGCGGGGTACCGGGGGAGGACGCAGTATTTT. Translated: CASNAGYRGRTQYF.

The V call is TRBV30, the J call TRBJ2-7; possibly TRBD1 or TRBD2 for D (5 bases each). V shed 2 bases and J shed 6 bases, with 11 bases lying between them. The CDR3 runs to 12 residues. Germline V gene data show CDR1 as GTSNPN and CDR2 as SVGIG (reference sequence). The chain's CDR3 is CAWSSGTGEQYF. Here the CDR3 DNA reads TGTGCCTGGAGTTCGGGGACCGGCGAGCAGTACTTC.

The chain links TRBV10-3 to TRBJ2-7; the match to TRBD1 covers 8 bases. Losses at the gene ends were 6 bases for V and 0 bases for J; bases not matched to a gene: 4. This CDR3 spans 14 amino acids. CDR1 and CDR2 (germline): ENHRY, SYGVKD. The CDR3 here is CAISYDRGSYEQYF. CDR3 in DNA: TGTGCCATCAGCTATGACAGGGGCTCCTACGAGCAGTACTTC.

This clone was found once. V is TRBV5-6 and J is TRBJ2-5; D is possibly TRBD2 (6 bases). This CDR3 is 13 amino acids long. V lost 2 bases to trimming and J lost 5 bases, with 10 bases between them. Germline assignment: CDR1 SGHDT and CDR2 YYEEEE. CDR3 bases: TGTGCCAGCAGCTTATGGGGAGGTGAGACCCAGTACTTC. As protein: CASSLWGGETQYF.